This TCR beta chain was recovered during a study of blood T cells in healthy people across ages. The overall study: Every two T cells gave about one barcoded beta molecule via template switching. Regarding the study as a whole: Researchers report that TCR beta diversity correlated strongly with naive T cell percentage. Expanded clonotype changes were possibly confounded by unknown donor CMV status.

Germline V gene sequence: CDR1 MDHEN, CDR2 SYDVKM. This CDR3 comprises 15 residues. V dropped 2 bases and J dropped 4 bases, with 13 bases sitting between them. In regard to this clonotype: The target antigen is unknown.

PCR was performed a second time for roughly 7 to 12 cycles using a sample-barcoded 5' primer and a J-beta primer mix. Every sample gave at least 3 million paired-end reads containing CDR3. TCRdb used MiXCR to reprocess the 5' RACE reads, holding one entry per CDR3 protein. The data show approximately 360,000 distinct CDR3 sequences, with 52% seen just once and under 60% held by the top ten. The rearrangement joins TRBV28 to TRBJ2-3; maybe TRBD1 (5 bases). This receptor was taken from a man in his sixties in good health. The sample taken for sequencing was blood. CDR3 DNA sequence: TGTGCCAGCAGTTTACGAGCAGGACATTCAGATACGCAGTATTTT. The encoded protein is CASSLRAGHSDTQYF.